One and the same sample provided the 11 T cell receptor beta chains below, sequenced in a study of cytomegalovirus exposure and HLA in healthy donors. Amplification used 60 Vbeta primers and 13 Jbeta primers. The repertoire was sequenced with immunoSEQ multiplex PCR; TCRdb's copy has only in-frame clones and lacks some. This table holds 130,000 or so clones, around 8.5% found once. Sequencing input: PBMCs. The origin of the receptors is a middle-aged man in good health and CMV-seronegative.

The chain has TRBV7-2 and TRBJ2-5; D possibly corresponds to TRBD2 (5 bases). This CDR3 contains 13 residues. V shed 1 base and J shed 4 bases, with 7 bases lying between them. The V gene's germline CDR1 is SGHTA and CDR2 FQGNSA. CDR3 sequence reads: CASSLERRETQYF. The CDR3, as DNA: TGTGCCAGCAGCTTAGAGCGGAGAGAGACCCAGTACTTC.

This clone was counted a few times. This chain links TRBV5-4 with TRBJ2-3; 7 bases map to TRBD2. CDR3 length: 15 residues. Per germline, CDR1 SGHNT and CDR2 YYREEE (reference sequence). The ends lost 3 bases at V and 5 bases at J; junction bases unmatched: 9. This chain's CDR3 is CASSSLGGVVDTQYF. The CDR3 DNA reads TGTGCCAGCAGCTCTCTGGGGGGGGTGGTAGATACGCAGTATTTT.

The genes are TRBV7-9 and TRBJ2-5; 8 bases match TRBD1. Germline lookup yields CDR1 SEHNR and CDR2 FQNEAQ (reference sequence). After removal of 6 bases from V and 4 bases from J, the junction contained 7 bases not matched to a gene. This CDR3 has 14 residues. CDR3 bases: TGTGCCAGCAGAACCTCCGGGACAGGAGAGACCCAGTACTTC. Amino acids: CASRTSGTGETQYF.

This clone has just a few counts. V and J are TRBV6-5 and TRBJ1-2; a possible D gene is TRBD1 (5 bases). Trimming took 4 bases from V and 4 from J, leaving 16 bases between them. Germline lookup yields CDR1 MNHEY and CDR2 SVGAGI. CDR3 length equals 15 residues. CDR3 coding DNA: TGTGCCAGCAGTTCGGTCCACGACAGACCCTATGGCTACACCTTC. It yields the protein CASSSVHDRPYGYTF.

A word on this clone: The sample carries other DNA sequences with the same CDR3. Here the CDR3 DNA reads TGTGCCAGCAGCAACAACTACGAGCAGTACTTC. Amino acids: CASSNNYEQYF. The chain joins TRBV7-2 to TRBJ2-7; no firm D call. Trimming left V 5 bases short and J 3 bases short, with 5 bases between. CDR1 and CDR2 (germline): SGHTA, FQGNSA. This CDR3 is built from 11 residues.

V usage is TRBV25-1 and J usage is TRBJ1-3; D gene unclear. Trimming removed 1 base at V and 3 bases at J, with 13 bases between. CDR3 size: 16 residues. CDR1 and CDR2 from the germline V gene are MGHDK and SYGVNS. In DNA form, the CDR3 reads TGTGCCAGCAGTGAATTGGGGATTCGGGGTGGAAACACCATATATTTT. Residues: CASSELGIRGGNTIYF. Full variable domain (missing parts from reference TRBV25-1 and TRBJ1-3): EADIYQTPRYLVIGTGKKITLECSQTMGHDKMYWYQQDPGMELHLIHYSYGVNSTEKGDLSSESTVSRIRTEHFPLTLESARPSHTSQYLCASSELGIRGGNTIYFGEGSWLTVV.

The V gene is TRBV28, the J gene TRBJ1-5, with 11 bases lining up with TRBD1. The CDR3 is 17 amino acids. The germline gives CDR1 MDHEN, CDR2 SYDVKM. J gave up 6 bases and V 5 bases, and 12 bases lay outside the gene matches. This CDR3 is CASSRKLGQGGRQPQHF. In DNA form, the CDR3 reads TGTGCCAGCAGTCGTAAGTTGGGACAGGGGGGACGTCAGCCCCAGCATTTT.

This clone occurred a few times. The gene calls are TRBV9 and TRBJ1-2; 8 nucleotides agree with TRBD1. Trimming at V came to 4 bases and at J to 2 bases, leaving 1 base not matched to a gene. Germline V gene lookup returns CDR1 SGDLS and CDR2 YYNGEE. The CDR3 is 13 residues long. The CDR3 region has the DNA TGTGCCAGCAGCAGGACAGGGAACTATGGCTACACCTTC. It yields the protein CASSRTGNYGYTF.

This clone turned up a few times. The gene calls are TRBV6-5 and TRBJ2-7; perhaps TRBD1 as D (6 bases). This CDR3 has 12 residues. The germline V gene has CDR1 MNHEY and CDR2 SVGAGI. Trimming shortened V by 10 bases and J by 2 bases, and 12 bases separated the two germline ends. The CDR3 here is CATRTVPYEQYF. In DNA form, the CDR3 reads TGTGCCACCCGGACAGTGCCCTACGAGCAGTACTTC.

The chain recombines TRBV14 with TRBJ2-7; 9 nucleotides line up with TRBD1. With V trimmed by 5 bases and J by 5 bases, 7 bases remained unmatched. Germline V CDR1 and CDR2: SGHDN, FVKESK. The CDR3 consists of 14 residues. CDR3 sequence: CASSNRDRVHEQYF. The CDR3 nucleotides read TGTGCCAGCAGCAACCGGGACAGGGTCCACGAGCAGTACTTC. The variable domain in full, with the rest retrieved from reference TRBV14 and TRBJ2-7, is EAGVTQFPSHSVIEKGQTVTLRCDPISGHDNLYWYRRVMGKEIKFLLHFVKESKQDESGMPNNRFLAERTGGTYSTLKVQPAELEDSGVYFCASSNRDRVHEQYFGPGTRLTVT.

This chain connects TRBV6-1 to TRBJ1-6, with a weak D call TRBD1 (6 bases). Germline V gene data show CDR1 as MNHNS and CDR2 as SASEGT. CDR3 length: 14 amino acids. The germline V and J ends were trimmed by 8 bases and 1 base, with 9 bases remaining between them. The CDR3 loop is CASQGWSYNSPLHF. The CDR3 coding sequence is TGTGCCAGCCAGGGGTGGTCCTATAATTCACCCCTCCACTTT.